The rows below give T cell receptor beta chains drawn from one sample of a study of blood T cells in healthy people across ages. TCRdb independently ran MiXCR on the 5' RACE reads; one entry per CDR3 protein. This sample carries some 900,000 distinct CDR3 sequences, under 35% of them seen once, and the ten largest clones take around 16%. The sequenced sample was blood. These TCRs come from a woman over 75 in good health. Each CDR3 is given with its conserved first and last residue. D genes are given only for firm matches. Clone size is shown for a subset of rows, as once, few, many or a class of expanded clone.

J gene: TRBJ2-6
D gene: -
clone size: many
V gene: TRBV4-2
CDR3 protein: CASSQAQGGSSFGANVLTF
CDR3 DNA: TGTGCCAGCAGCCAAGCCCAAGGCGGCTCCTCCTTTGGGGCCAACGTCCTGACTTTC

J gene: TRBJ1-5
D gene: -
clone size: -
V gene: TRBV7-2
CDR3 protein: CASSLQGIREPQHF
CDR3 DNA: TGTGCCAGCAGTCTTCAGGGGATCAGGGAGCCCCAGCATTTT

J gene: TRBJ2-1
D gene: TRBD1
clone size: many
V gene: TRBV5-5
CDR3 protein: CASTAGTGSVNEQFF
CDR3 DNA: TGTGCCAGCACCGCCGGGACAGGGTCTGTAAATGAGCAGTTCTTC

J gene: TRBJ2-3
D gene: TRBD2
clone size: many
V gene: TRBV6-2/TRBV6-3
CDR3 protein: CASSYSLAGGPSTDTQYF
CDR3 DNA: TGTGCCAGCAGTTACTCCCTAGCGGGGGGGCCTAGCACAGATACGCAGTATTTT

J gene: TRBJ2-3
D gene: TRBD2
clone size: -
V gene: TRBV12-3/TRBV12-4
CDR3 protein: CASATGTSGGLSTDTQDF
CDR3 DNA: TGTGCCAGCGCGACCGGGACTAGCGGGGGACTGAGCACAGATACGCAGGATTTT

J gene: TRBJ1-2
D gene: -
clone size: few
V gene: TRBV14
CDR3 protein: CASSPGQILANYGYTF
CDR3 DNA: TGTGCCAGCAGCCCCGGACAGATCCTAGCTAACTATGGCTACACCTTC

J gene: TRBJ2-7
D gene: -
clone size: few
V gene: TRBV5-1
CDR3 protein: CASSLAGALYGQYF
CDR3 DNA: TGCGCCAGCAGCTTGGCGGGTGCCCTTTACGGGCAGTACTTC

J gene: TRBJ2-1
D gene: -
clone size: few
V gene: TRBV3-1
CDR3 protein: CASSAQGGEQFF
CDR3 DNA: TGTGCCAGCAGCGCACAGGGCGGCGAGCAGTTCTTC

J gene: TRBJ2-1
D gene: -
clone size: -
V gene: TRBV20-1
CDR3 protein: CSARQQERTLYNEQFF
CDR3 DNA: TGCAGTGCTAGACAGCAGGAAAGGACCTTATACAATGAGCAGTTCTTC

J gene: TRBJ2-1
D gene: -
clone size: many
V gene: TRBV24-1
CDR3 protein: CATSAMTAGNEQFF
CDR3 DNA: TGTGCCACCAGTGCTATGACAGCGGGCAATGAGCAGTTCTTC

J gene: TRBJ1-5
D gene: TRBD1
clone size: few
V gene: TRBV5-1
CDR3 protein: CASSLGQPGKPRHF
CDR3 DNA: TGCGCCAGCAGCCTGGGACAGCCGGGGAAGCCCCGGCATTTT

J gene: TRBJ2-1
D gene: TRBD2
clone size: many
V gene: TRBV6-5
CDR3 protein: CASRLTGTSGGAWYNEQFF
CDR3 DNA: TGTGCCAGCAGATTAACCGGGACTAGCGGGGGGGCGTGGTACAATGAGCAGTTCTTC

J gene: TRBJ1-4
D gene: TRBD1
clone size: few
V gene: TRBV20-1
CDR3 protein: CSARDMRQGAFEKLFF
CDR3 DNA: TGCAGTGCTAGAGACATGAGACAGGGGGCCTTCGAAAAACTGTTTTTT

J gene: TRBJ1-2
D gene: -
clone size: few
V gene: TRBV12-3/TRBV12-4
CDR3 protein: CASIGTGGYTF
CDR3 DNA: TGTGCCAGCATCGGGACCGGAGGCTACACCTTC

J gene: TRBJ1-2
D gene: -
clone size: many
V gene: TRBV9
CDR3 protein: CASSARGYGYTF
CDR3 DNA: TGTGCCAGCAGCGCCAGGGGCTATGGCTACACCTTC

J gene: TRBJ1-1
D gene: -
clone size: few
V gene: TRBV11-2
CDR3 protein: CASRAAVNTEAFF
CDR3 DNA: TGTGCCAGCCGGGCGGCAGTCAACACTGAAGCTTTCTTT

J gene: TRBJ2-3
D gene: TRBD2
clone size: many
V gene: TRBV9
CDR3 protein: CASSAGLAGGWASTDTQYF
CDR3 DNA: TGTGCCAGCAGCGCGGGACTAGCGGGGGGTTGGGCGAGCACAGATACGCAGTATTTT

J gene: TRBJ2-7
D gene: -
clone size: -
V gene: TRBV11-2
CDR3 protein: CASSLPGPFQYF
CDR3 DNA: TGTGCCAGCAGCTTACCAGGGCCTTTTCAGTACTTC

J gene: TRBJ2-1
D gene: TRBD1
clone size: many
V gene: TRBV10-1
CDR3 protein: CASSEDRATYNEQFF
CDR3 DNA: TGCGCCAGCAGTGAAGACAGGGCGACCTACAATGAGCAGTTCTTC

J gene: TRBJ2-3
D gene: -
clone size: -
V gene: TRBV30
CDR3 protein: CAWGDSDTQYF
CDR3 DNA: TGTGCCTGGGGGGACTCAGATACGCAGTATTTT

J gene: TRBJ1-1
D gene: -
clone size: many
V gene: TRBV25-1
CDR3 protein: CASSLAGRDTEAFF
CDR3 DNA: TGTGCCAGCAGTCTTGCAGGGAGGGACACTGAAGCTTTCTTT

J gene: TRBJ2-7
D gene: -
clone size: -
V gene: TRBV7-3
CDR3 protein: CASSWTDHYEQYF
CDR3 DNA: TGTGCCAGCAGCTGGACAGACCACTACGAGCAGTACTTC

J gene: TRBJ2-3
D gene: -
clone size: many
V gene: TRBV7-9
CDR3 protein: CASSSGLQLSTDTQYF
CDR3 DNA: TGTGCCAGCAGCTCTGGCTTACAGCTCTCCACAGATACGCAGTATTTT

J gene: TRBJ2-5
D gene: TRBD1
clone size: many
V gene: TRBV20-1
CDR3 protein: CSARTGGAQTQYF
CDR3 DNA: TGCAGTGCTAGGACAGGGGGCGCTCAGACCCAGTACTTC

J gene: TRBJ2-7
D gene: -
clone size: many
V gene: TRBV5-4
CDR3 protein: CASSYPGHRYEQYF
CDR3 DNA: TGTGCCAGCAGCTACCCGGGACACAGATACGAGCAGTACTTC

J gene: TRBJ2-3
D gene: -
clone size: few
V gene: TRBV19
CDR3 protein: CASSIQGKPDTQYF
CDR3 DNA: TGTGCCAGTAGTATTCAGGGAAAGCCAGATACGCAGTATTTT

J gene: TRBJ2-1
D gene: -
clone size: -
V gene: TRBV2
CDR3 protein: CASSEVIRPIIEQFF
CDR3 DNA: TGTGCCAGCAGTGAAGTGATCAGGCCAATTATCGAGCAGTTCTTC

J gene: TRBJ1-3
D gene: -
clone size: -
V gene: TRBV18
CDR3 protein: CASSPGQTGNTIYF
CDR3 DNA: TGTGCCAGCTCACCGGGACAAACTGGAAACACCATATATTTT

J gene: TRBJ1-1
D gene: -
clone size: -
V gene: TRBV20-1
CDR3 protein: CSALMSNTEAFF
CDR3 DNA: TGCAGTGCTCTCATGTCGAACACTGAAGCTTTCTTT

J gene: TRBJ2-5
D gene: TRBD1
clone size: many
V gene: TRBV7-9
CDR3 protein: CASSMDRDGETQYF
CDR3 DNA: TGTGCCAGCAGCATGGACAGGGATGGAGAGACCCAGTACTTC